This TCR beta chain came from a study of T cell repertoires in cytomegalovirus infection. As concerns this clonotype: Its antigen is as yet unknown.

This CDR3 is built from 14 residues. Germline lookup yields CDR1 SGHDT and CDR2 YYEEEE. The trim removed 3 bases at V and 7 bases at J, leaving 4 bases unmatched. TCRdb re-called the reads with MiXCR, one entry per CDR3 protein. In the table there are about 700,000 distinct CDR3 sequences, about 30% of which are singletons. This clonotype originated in a human donor in good health (CMV status not recorded). Some clones in this sample may be carry-over from other donors' samples. The V call is TRBV5-6, the J call TRBJ1-4; 9 bases match TRBD1. Sample: cultured PBMCs, taken from culture after CMV antigen stimulation. The CDR3 here is CASSWTGVGEKLFF. CDR3 bases: TGTGCCAGCAGCTGGACAGGGGTGGGTGAAAAACTGTTTTTT.